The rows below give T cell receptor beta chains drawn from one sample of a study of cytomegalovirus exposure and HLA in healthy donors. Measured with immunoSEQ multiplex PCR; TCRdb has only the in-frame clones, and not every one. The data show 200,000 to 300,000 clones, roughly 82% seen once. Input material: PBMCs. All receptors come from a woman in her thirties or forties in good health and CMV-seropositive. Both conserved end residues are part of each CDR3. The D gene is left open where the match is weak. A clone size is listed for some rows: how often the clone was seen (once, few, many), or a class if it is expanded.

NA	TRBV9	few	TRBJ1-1	CASSVSPGRTEAFF	TGTGCCAGCAGCGTAAGTCCAGGGCGGACTGAAGCTTTCTTT
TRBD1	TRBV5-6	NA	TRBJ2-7	CASSPGTGHYEQYF	TGTGCCAGCAGCCCCGGGACAGGACACTACGAGCAGTACTTC
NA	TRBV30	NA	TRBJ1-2	CAWRPNTGGIYFYGYTF	TGTGCCTGGAGGCCAAACACGGGGGGGATCTATTTTTATGGCTACACCTTC
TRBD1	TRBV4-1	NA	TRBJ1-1	CASSQTGEERTEAFF	TGCGCCAGCAGCCAGACAGGGGAGGAGAGAACTGAAGCTTTCTTT
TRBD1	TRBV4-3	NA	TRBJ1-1	CASSHVVTGATEAFF	TGCGCCAGCAGCCATGTCGTAACAGGGGCCACTGAAGCTTTCTTT
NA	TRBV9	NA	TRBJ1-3	CASSFSRGFSSGNTIYF	TGTGCCAGCAGCTTCAGTCGGGGATTTTCCTCTGGAAACACCATATATTTT
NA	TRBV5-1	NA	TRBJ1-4	CASSAVPKEKLFF	TGCGCCAGCAGCGCGGTCCCCAAGGAAAAACTGTTTTTT
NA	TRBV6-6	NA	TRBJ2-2	CASNTANTGELFF	TGTGCCAGCAACACAGCGAACACCGGGGAGCTGTTTTTT
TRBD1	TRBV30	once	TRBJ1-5	CAWSVGTGAIQPQHF	TGTGCCTGGAGTGTAGGGACAGGGGCTATTCAGCCCCAGCATTTT
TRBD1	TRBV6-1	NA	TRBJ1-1	CASSEAQGQGGNEAFF	TGTGCCAGCAGTGAAGCGCAGGGACAGGGAGGAAATGAAGCTTTCTTT